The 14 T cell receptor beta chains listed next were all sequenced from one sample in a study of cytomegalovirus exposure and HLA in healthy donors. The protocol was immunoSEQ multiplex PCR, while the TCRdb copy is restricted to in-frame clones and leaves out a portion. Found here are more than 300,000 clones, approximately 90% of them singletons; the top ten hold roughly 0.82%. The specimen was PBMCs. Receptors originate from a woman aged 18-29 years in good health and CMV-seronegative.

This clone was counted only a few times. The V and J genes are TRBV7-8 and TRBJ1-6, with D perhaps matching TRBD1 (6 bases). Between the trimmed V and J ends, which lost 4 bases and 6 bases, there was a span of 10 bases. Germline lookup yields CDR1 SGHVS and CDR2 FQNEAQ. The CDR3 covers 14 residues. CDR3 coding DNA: TGTGCCAGCAGCTCCGACAGGAGTAATTCACCCCTCCACTTT. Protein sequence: CASSSDRSNSPLHF.

The CDR3 coding sequence is TGTGCCAGCAGGCACAATAAGCGGACGAAGATTCATGATGAGCAGTTCTTC. Translation: CASRHNKRTKIHDEQFF. The chain employs TRBV6-9 and TRBJ2-1, with D possibly TRBD2 on 5 matching bases. This CDR3 contains 17 residues. Germline V lookup: CDR1 MNHGY, CDR2 SVAAGI. With 6 bases removed from V and 8 bases from J, the gap between germline ends came to 26 bases.

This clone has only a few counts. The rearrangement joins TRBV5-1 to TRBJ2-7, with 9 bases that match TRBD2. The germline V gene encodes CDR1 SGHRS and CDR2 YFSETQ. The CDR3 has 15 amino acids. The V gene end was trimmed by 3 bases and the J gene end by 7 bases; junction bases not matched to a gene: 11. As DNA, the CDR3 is TGCGCCAGCAGCTCTGGACTAGCGAAGGGGCTAGAGCAGTACTTC. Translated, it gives CASSSGLAKGLEQYF.

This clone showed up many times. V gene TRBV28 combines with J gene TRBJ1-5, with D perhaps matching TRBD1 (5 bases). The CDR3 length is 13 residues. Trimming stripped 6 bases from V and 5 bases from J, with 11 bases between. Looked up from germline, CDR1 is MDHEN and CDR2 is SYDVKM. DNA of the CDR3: TGTGCCAGCAGGAAGGGGATGGATCAGCCCCAGCATTTT. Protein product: CASRKGMDQPQHF.

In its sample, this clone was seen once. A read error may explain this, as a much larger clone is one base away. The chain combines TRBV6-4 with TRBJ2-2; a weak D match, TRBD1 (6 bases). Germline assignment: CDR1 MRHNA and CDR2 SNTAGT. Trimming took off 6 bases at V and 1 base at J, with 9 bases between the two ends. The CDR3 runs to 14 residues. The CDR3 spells CASSIQGNTGELFF. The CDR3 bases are TGTGCCAGCAGCATACAGGGGAACACCGGGGAGCTGTTTTTT.

The CDR3 protein is CASSAATGKFGYTF. The CDR3 DNA sequence: TGTGCCAGCAGCGCCGCGACAGGGAAGTTTGGCTACACCTTC. The J gene is TRBJ1-2, the V gene TRBV9, with 7 bases fitting TRBD1. J lost 7 bases, V lost 3 bases, and 9 bases had no gene match. This CDR3 spans 14 amino acids. From germline, CDR1 is SGDLS and CDR2 YYNGEE.

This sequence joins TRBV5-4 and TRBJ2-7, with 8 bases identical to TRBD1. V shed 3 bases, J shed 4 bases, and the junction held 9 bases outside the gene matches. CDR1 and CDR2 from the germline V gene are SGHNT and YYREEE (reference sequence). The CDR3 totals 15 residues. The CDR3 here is CASSSGQARRYEQYF. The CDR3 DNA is TGTGCCAGCAGCTCGGGACAGGCAAGGAGGTACGAGCAGTACTTC.

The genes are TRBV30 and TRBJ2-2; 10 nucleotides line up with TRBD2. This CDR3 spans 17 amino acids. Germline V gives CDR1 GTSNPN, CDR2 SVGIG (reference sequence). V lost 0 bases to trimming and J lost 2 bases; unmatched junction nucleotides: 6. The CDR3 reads CAWSVPSGRVNTGELFF. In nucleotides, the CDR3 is TGTGCCTGGAGTGTACCAAGCGGGAGGGTAAACACCGGGGAGCTGTTTTTT.

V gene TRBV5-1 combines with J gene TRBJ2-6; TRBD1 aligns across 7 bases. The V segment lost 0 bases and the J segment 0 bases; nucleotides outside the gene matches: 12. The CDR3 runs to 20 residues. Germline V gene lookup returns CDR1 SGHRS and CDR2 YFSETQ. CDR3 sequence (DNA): TGCGCCAGCAGCTTGGGAAGGTGGGACAGCGTTATCTCTGGGGCCAACGTCCTGACTTTC. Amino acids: CASSLGRWDSVISGANVLTF.

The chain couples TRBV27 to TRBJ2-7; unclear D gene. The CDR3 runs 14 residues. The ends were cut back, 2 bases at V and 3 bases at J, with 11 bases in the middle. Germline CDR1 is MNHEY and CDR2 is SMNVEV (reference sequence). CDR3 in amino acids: CASSLTWQDYEQYF. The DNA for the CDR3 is TGTGCCAGCAGTTTAACGTGGCAGGACTACGAGCAGTACTTC.

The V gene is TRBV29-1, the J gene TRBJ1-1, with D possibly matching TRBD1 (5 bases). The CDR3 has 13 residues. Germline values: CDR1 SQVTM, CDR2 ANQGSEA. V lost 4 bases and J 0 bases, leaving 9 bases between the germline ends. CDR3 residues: CSVGKTVNTEAFF. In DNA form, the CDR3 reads TGCAGCGTTGGTAAGACAGTGAACACTGAAGCTTTCTTT.

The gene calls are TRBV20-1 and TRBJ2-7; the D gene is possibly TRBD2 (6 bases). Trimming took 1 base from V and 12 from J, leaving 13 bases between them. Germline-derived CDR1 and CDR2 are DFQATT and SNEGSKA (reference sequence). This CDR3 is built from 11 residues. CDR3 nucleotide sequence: TGCAGTGCTAGAGTAGCGGAGAGGGTGTACTTC. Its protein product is CSARVAERVYF.

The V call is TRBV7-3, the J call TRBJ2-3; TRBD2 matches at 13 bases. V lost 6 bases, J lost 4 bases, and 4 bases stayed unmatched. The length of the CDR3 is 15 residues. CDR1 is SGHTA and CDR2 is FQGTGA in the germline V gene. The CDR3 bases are TGTGCCAGCAGTTGGACTAGCGGGAGTGCAGATACGCAGTATTTT. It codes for CASSWTSGSADTQYF.

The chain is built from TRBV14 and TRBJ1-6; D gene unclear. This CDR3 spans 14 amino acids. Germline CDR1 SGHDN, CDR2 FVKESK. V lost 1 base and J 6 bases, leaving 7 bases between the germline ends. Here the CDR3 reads CASSQATANSPLHF. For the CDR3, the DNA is TGTGCCAGCAGCCAAGCAACAGCTAATTCACCCCTCCACTTT.